This T cell receptor beta chain was documented in a study of identical twins. Overall study findings and caveats: The study drew conclusions from cross-sectional statistical analysis, not from following the same donors. Carriage of fewer insertions was seen in abundant cord blood beta clonotypes, whereas memory repertoires showed none.

This clonotype has more than one count but fewer than ten. The antigen remains undetermined. TCRdb reanalysed the 5' RACE reads using MiXCR and keeps one entry per CDR3 protein. Of 500,000 to 700,000 distinct CDR3 sequences listed, around 7.5% are singletons. Another study also made use of these data, one on yellow fever vaccine responses in identical twins.

The sample comprised PBMCs. The clonotype originates from a woman aged 18-29 years in good health.

CDR3 bases: TGTGCCAGCAGCCATTACGGGACTCAAAACTACGAGCAGTACTTC. Its protein product is CASSHYGTQNYEQYF. J is TRBJ2-7 and V is TRBV5-6, with D possibly being TRBD2 (6 bases). CDR1 and CDR2 (germline): SGHDT, YYEEEE. Trimming removed 4 bases at V and 3 bases at J, with 17 bases between. This CDR3 region has 15 residues.